This T cell receptor (beta chain) was profiled in a study of T-cell reconstitution after alpha-beta-depleted transplantation in children. Construction of the TCRbeta library involved unique molecular identifiers. MiXCR, run by TCRdb on the PCR reads, gives a single entry per CDR3 protein. Of about 240,000 distinct CDR3 sequences detected, roughly 25% appear once; the ten largest clones hold around 2.5%. The length of the CDR3 is 15 residues. V was trimmed by 1 base and J by 4 bases, leaving 11 bases between them. Germline lookup yields CDR1 KGHDR and CDR2 SFDVKD. Sequences were derived from PBMCs, sampled before TCRalphabeta/CD19-depleted stem cell transplant. The clonotype originates from a girl aged 2 to 9 with Fanconi anemia, due to receive a stem cell transplant. The rearrangement uses TRBV24-1 and TRBJ2-3; possible D gene TRBD2, 6 bases. In nucleotides, the CDR3 is TGTGCCACCAGTGATTTAAGACGGGAGTCAGATACGCAGTATTTT. Protein sequence: CATSDLRRESDTQYF.